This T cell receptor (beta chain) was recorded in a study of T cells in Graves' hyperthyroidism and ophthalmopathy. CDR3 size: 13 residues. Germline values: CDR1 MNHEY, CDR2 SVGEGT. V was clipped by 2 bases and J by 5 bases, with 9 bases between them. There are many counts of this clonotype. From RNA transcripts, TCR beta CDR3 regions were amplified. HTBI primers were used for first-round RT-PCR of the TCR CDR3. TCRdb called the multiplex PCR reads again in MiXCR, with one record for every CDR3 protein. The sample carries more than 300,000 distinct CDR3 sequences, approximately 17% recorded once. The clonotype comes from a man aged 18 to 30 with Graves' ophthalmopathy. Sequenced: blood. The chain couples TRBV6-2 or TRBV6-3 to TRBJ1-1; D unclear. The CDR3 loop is CASSYEWGTEAFF. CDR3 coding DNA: TGTGCCAGCAGTTACGAGTGGGGTACTGAAGCTTTCTTT.